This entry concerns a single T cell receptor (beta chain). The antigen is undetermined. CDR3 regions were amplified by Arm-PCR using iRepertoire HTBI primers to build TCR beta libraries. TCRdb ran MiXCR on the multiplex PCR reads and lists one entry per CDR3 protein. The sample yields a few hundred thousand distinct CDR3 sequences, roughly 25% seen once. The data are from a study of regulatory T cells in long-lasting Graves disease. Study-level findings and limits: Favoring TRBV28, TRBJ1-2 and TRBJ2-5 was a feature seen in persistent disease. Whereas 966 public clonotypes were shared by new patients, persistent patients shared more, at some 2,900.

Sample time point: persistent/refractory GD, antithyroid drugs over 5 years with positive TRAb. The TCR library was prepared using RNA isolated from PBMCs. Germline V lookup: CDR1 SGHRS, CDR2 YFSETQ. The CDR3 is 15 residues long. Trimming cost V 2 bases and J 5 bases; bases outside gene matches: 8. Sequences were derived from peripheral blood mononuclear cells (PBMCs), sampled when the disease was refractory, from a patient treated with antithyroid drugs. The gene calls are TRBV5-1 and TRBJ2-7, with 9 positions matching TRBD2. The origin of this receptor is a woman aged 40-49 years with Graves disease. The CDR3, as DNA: TGCGCCAGCAGCTTTTCCGGACTAGCGATCAACGAGCAGTACTTC. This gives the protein CASSFSGLAINEQYF.